This T cell receptor beta chain was identified in a study of identical twins. Notes on the study in general: Cross-sectional statistical analysis was relied on for the conclusions, without the same donors being followed.

CDR1 and CDR2 from the germline V gene are DFQATT and SNEGSKA (reference sequence). This CDR3 comprises 14 residues. Germline trimming cut 6 bases from V and 3 bases from J; bases unmatched to any gene: 4. This clonotype was observed at least ten times. Its matching antigen is unknown. A universal primer site was created by template switching, with the cDNA bearing unique molecular identifiers. TCRdb itself ran the 5' RACE reads through MiXCR, one entry per CDR3 protein. Of hundreds of thousands of distinct CDR3 sequences listed, 9.5% are singletons. This same sample was also part of a study on yellow fever vaccine responses in identical twins.

The chain carries TRBV20-1 and TRBJ2-1, with 11 bases matching TRBD2. What was sequenced was CD8+ T cells sorted from blood. The receptor comes from a woman younger than 35 in good health. This chain's CDR3 is CSAPGLADYNEQFF. CDR3 coding DNA: TGCAGTGCGCCGGGACTAGCGGACTACAATGAGCAGTTCTTC.